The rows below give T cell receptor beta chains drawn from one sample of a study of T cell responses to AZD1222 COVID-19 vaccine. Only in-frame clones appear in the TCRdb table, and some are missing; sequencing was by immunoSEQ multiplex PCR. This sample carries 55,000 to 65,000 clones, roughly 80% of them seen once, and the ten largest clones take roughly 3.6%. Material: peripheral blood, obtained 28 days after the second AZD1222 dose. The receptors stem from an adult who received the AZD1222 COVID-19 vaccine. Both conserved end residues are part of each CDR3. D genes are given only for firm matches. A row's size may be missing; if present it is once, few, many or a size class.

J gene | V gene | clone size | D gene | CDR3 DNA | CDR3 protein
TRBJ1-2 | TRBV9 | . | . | TGTGCCAGCAGCCCCTCCCTCACTAACTATGGCTACACCTTC | CASSPSLTNYGYTF
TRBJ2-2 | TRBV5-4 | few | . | TGTGCCAGCAGCTACTCCGGGGGGTACCACAGGGACTTGAGCACCGGGGAGCTGTTTTTT | CASSYSGGYHRDLSTGELFF
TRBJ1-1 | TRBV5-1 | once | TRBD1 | TGCGCCAGCAGCGATGGACAGGGAGTGAACACTGAAGCTTTCTTT | CASSDGQGVNTEAFF
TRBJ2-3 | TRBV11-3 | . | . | TGTGCCAGCAGAGACAGCACAGATACGCAGTATTTT | CASRDSTDTQYF
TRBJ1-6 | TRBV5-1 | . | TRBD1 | TGCGCCAGCAGGGGACAGGAGAATTCACCCCTCCACTTT | CASRGQENSPLHF
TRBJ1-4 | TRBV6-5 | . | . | TGTGCCAGCAGAGCGGTGGGGGGTAATGAAAAACTGTTTTTT | CASRAVGGNEKLFF
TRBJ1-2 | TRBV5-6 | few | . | TGTGCCAGCAGCCCAGACATATACTATGGCTACACCTTC | CASSPDIYYGYTF
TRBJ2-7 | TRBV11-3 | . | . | TGTGCCAGCAGCTTAGTCAGGTCCTCCTACGAGCAGTACTTC | CASSLVRSSYEQYF
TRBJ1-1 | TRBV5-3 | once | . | TGTGCCAGAAGCCCTAACACTGAAGCTTTCTTT | CARSPNTEAFF
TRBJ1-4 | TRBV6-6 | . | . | TGTGCCAGCAATGGGTGGAGTTTTAATGAAAAACTGTTTTTT | CASNGWSFNEKLFF
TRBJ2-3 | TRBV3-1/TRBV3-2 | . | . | TGTGCCAGCAGCCGGAGCACAGATACGCAGTATTTT | CASSRSTDTQYF
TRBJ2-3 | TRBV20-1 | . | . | TGCAGTGCTATCCTCACAGATACGCAGTATTTT | CSAILTDTQYF
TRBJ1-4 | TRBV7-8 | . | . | TGTGCCAGCAGCTGGAGGGCAGGGCCTCTACCGGGGGAAAAACTGTTTTTT | CASSWRAGPLPGEKLFF
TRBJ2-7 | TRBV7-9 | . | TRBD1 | TGTGCCAGCAGCCCGGGACAGGGGGCTCGCGAGCAGTACTTC | CASSPGQGAREQYF
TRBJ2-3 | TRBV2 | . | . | TGTGCCAGCAGGGAAAGACTTAGCACAGATACGCAGTATTTT | CASRERLSTDTQYF
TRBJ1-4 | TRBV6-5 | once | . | TGTGCCAGCAGTTCGCAGGGCGTAACTAATGAAAAACTGTTTTTT | CASSSQGVTNEKLFF
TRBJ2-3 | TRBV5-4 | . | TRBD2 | TGTGCCAGCAAAACTAGCGGAAGCACAGATACGCAGTATTTT | CASKTSGSTDTQYF
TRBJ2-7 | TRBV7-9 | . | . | TGTGCCAGCACCTTCGGGGGTGGGAACTACGAGCAGTACTTC | CASTFGGGNYEQYF
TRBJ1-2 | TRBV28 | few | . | TGTGCCAGTTCCGGGAACTATGGCTACACCTTC | CASSGNYGYTF
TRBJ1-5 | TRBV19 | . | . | TGTGCCAGTAATCGGGCCAACAATCAGCCCCAGCATTTT | CASNRANNQPQHF
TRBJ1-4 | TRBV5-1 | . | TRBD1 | TGCGCCAGCAGCTCAGGGGACAGGGTCGGAAAACTGTTTTTT | CASSSGDRVGKLFF
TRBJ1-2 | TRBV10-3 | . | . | TGTGCCATCAGTGAGTCGTCAGGGGCCGCGGCTGGCTACACCTTC | CAISESSGAAAGYTF
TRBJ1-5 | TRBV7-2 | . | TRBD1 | TGTGCCAGCAGCCTCGGACAGGGGCCTCAGCCCCAGCATTTT | CASSLGQGPQPQHF
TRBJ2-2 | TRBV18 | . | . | TGTGCCAGCTCACCAGCCCCCCCGCGGGGATACACCGGGGAGCTGTTTTTT | CASSPAPPRGYTGELFF
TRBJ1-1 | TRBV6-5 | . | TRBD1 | TGTGCCAGCAGTCACAGGGGTGACGGCACTGAAGCTTTCTTT | CASSHRGDGTEAFF
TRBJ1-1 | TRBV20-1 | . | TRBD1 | TGCAGGGGACAGAGGAACACTGAAGCTTTCTTT | CRGQRNTEAFF
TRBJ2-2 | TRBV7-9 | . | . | TGTGCCAGCAGCCTGGACAGCCACGGGGAGCTGTTTTTT | CASSLDSHGELFF
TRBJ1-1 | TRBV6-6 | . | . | TGTGCCAGCAGTACCCCGGTGGGGGGCGTGAACACTGAAGCTTTCTTT | CASSTPVGGVNTEAFF
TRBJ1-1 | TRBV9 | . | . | TGTGCCAGCAGCCCACGGGCTCAAACCCGGGGGACTGAAGCTTTCTTT | CASSPRAQTRGTEAFF
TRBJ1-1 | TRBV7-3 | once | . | TGTGCCAGCAGCCATTACGGGGGGACTGAAGCTTTCTTT | CASSHYGGTEAFF
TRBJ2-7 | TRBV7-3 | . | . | TGTGCCAGCAGCCCGGAGGGGGGGCATCACGAGCAGTACTTC | CASSPEGGHHEQYF
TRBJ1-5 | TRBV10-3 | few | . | TGTGCCATCAGTGAGTCCCCGGAAAACCAGCCCCAGCATTTT | CAISESPENQPQHF
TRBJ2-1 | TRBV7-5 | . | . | TGTGCCAGAAGCCTCCGGACAGGGGCGACCAATGAGCAGTTCTTC | CARSLRTGATNEQFF